These T cell receptor beta chains were read from a single sample in a study of blood T cells in healthy people across ages. MiXCR, applied by TCRdb to the 5' RACE reads, yields one record per CDR3 protein. Among some 710,000 distinct CDR3 sequences listed, about 46% were seen once. Sequencing input: blood. The source is an older man in good health. The conserved cysteine and the conserved F or W are not part of the CDR3 here.

v_gene: TRBV11-3; CDR3aa: ASSPPGTPTSTDTQY
v_gene: TRBV6-5; CDR3aa: ASSAGTSGQETQY
v_gene: TRBV12-3/TRBV12-4; CDR3aa: ASSSLSESGLAARSTDTQY
v_gene: TRBV7-2; CDR3aa: ASSPRQGNNEQF
v_gene: TRBV10-3; CDR3aa: AINAGGNTEAF
v_gene: TRBV28; CDR3aa: ASSGQTGGVAEAF
v_gene: TRBV5-1; CDR3aa: ASSSSRGLSTDTQY
v_gene: TRBV7-2; CDR3aa: ASSSSGTGFNEQF
v_gene: TRBV7-2; CDR3aa: ASSLDGRRTGELF
v_gene: TRBV6-2/TRBV6-3; CDR3aa: ASSPVNQPQH
v_gene: TRBV20-1; CDR3aa: SAPWGDYEQY
v_gene: TRBV28; CDR3aa: ASSSSGNHFTDTQY
v_gene: TRBV10-3; CDR3aa: AISDEGLETQY
v_gene: TRBV20-1; CDR3aa: SARDVEGAIYEQY
v_gene: TRBV13; CDR3aa: ASSADRGRGNYGYT
v_gene: TRBV7-2; CDR3aa: ASSLYYEQF
v_gene: TRBV7-2; CDR3aa: ASSLNGPLPF
v_gene: TRBV12-3/TRBV12-4; CDR3aa: ASSGTYQSPLH
v_gene: TRBV5-1; CDR3aa: ASSLVAGLAGELF
v_gene: TRBV29-1; CDR3aa: SAGTAYSGANVLT
v_gene: TRBV7-3; CDR3aa: ASSGRTEAKNTEAF
v_gene: TRBV28; CDR3aa: ASRRSGKREVPRSDTQY
v_gene: TRBV4-2; CDR3aa: ASSQNGRTDQPQH
v_gene: TRBV20-1; CDR3aa: SARDWATSGISYNEQF
v_gene: TRBV7-2; CDR3aa: ASSLTSGRAPYNEQF
v_gene: TRBV12-3/TRBV12-4; CDR3aa: ASSWQGGQGAGGEKLF
v_gene: TRBV28; CDR3aa: ASSSPGDRVNEQF
v_gene: TRBV5-1; CDR3aa: ASSLWTGTNNEQF
v_gene: TRBV9; CDR3aa: ASSVEARVPTEAF
v_gene: TRBV10-3; CDR3aa: ASKVGSGGPTDTQY
v_gene: TRBV20-1; CDR3aa: SARDRAGTNIQY
v_gene: TRBV12-3/TRBV12-4; CDR3aa: ASSRRVSQGTDTQY
v_gene: TRBV12-3/TRBV12-4; CDR3aa: ASTRQGGNTEAF